The 30 T cell receptor beta chains below were found in one sample sequenced in a study of neurological immune-mediated disorders (dated by TCRdb to between 2017 and 2020). Libraries were constructed by 5' RACE. Reads for this sample came from an Illumina HiSeq 2500. TCRdb reprocessing: public reads trimmed at Q25 with fastp, clones called with MiXCR, in-frame beta chains kept. Rows with a matching CDR3 protein are joined into one entry that keeps the most common DNA and genes. The sample includes more than 70,000 distinct CDR3 sequences, with 10% observed a single time. About 1.8% of the sample goes to the ten largest clones. Sequencing used PBMCs. Receptors originate from a man aged 40-49 years in good health.

The chain combines TRBV6-6 with TRBJ1-4, with D maybe TRBD1 (6 bases). Per the germline V gene, CDR1 is MNHNY and CDR2 is SVGAGI (reference sequence). The CDR3 spans 15 residues. The V end lost 5 bases, the J end lost 6 bases, and 16 bases lay between the germline ends. The CDR3 loop is CASSGRPGGDEKLFF. The CDR3 DNA follows: TGTGCCAGCAGTGGGCGGCCGGGGGGCGATGAAAAACTGTTTTTT.

As regards this clonotype: The junction departs from the called germline gene at one end, perhaps through a read error. The genes are TRBV10-3 and TRBJ2-3; TRBD1 or TRBD2 may be the D gene (5 bases each). Germline-derived CDR1 and CDR2 are ENHRY and SYGVKD. CDR3 size: 13 residues. DNA of the CDR3: TGTGCCATCGGGGGATGGACCACAGATACACAGTATTTT. This sequence encodes CAIGGWTTDTQYF.

This clonotype has only a few counts. V and J are TRBV6-6 and TRBJ2-7; possibly TRBD1 for D (6 bases). This CDR3 spans 12 amino acids. Trimming removed 2 bases from V and 4 bases from J, with 6 bases in between. Germline lookup yields CDR1 MNHNY and CDR2 SVGAGI (reference sequence). The DNA of the CDR3 is TGTGCCAGCAGTTACCAGGGGTACGAGCAGTACTTC. Its protein is CASSYQGYEQYF.

This clonotype was observed at least ten times. The rearrangement joins TRBV6-2 or TRBV6-3 to TRBJ2-5, with D tentatively TRBD1 (5 bases). CDR3 length: 16 residues. V lost 2 bases to trimming and J lost 2 bases, with 15 bases between them. Germline-derived CDR1 and CDR2 are MNHEY and SVGEGT. CDR3 DNA: TGTGCCAGCAGTTACCAGGGTTCAAGGCCACAAGAGACCCAGTACTTC. Translation: CASSYQGSRPQETQYF.

Comments on this clonotype: This may be a read error, as it is one base from a much larger clone. V gene TRBV29-1 combines with J gene TRBJ1-2; the D is unclear. The CDR3 is 10 amino acids. The ends were cut back, 3 bases at V and 5 bases at J, with 4 bases in the middle. Per germline, CDR1 SQVTM and CDR2 ANQGSEA. The CDR3 loop is CSVDKYGYTF. The CDR3 nucleotides are TGCAGCGTTGATAAATATGGCTACACCTTC.

This clonotype was recorded at least ten times. V is TRBV7-3 and J is TRBJ2-5, with 10 bases lining up with TRBD2. The germline V gene has CDR1 SGHTA and CDR2 FQGTGA. V dropped 5 bases and J dropped 4; count of bases not matched to a gene: 7. This CDR3 is built from 15 residues. This CDR3 reads CASSPAGGEGETQYF. In DNA, the CDR3 is TGTGCCAGCAGCCCAGCGGGAGGGGAGGGAGAGACCCAGTACTTC.

This clonotype was found once. Without the conserved terminal phenylalanine or tryptophan, this CDR3 likely stems from a read error. The V and J genes are TRBV27 and TRBJ2-7, with D possibly TRBD2 on 6 matching bases. The V and J ends lost 2 bases and 0 bases respectively, with 8 bases between them. Per the germline V gene, CDR1 is MNHEY and CDR2 is SMNVEV (reference sequence). This CDR3 comprises 14 residues. The CDR3 sequence: CASSLAGLSYEQYY. The DNA of the CDR3 is TGTGCCAGCAGTTTAGCGGGGCTCTCCTACGAGCAGTACTAC.

This clonotype has at least ten counts. The V and J genes are TRBV18 and TRBJ2-7; 8 bases map to TRBD1. Per the germline V gene, CDR1 is KGHSH and CDR2 is LQKENI. The trim removed 3 bases at V and 5 bases at J, leaving 6 bases unmatched. This CDR3 has 14 amino acids. The CDR3 bases are TGTGCCAGCTCACCTGGGACAGGAATGGACGAGCAGTACTTC. Translated: CASSPGTGMDEQYF.

This clonotype has ten or more counts. The junction differs from germline at one of its ends, possibly a read error. The gene calls are TRBV7-7 and TRBJ2-3; 8 bases agree with TRBD2. The CDR3 has 15 residues. CDR1 is SSHAT and CDR2 is FNYEAQ in the germline V gene (reference sequence). The CDR3 spells CASSLGSGAADTQYF. In nucleotides, the CDR3 is TGTGCTAGCAGCTTAGGTAGCGGGGCGGCCGATACGCAGTATTTT.

This clonotype was observed many times. V and J are TRBV7-2 and TRBJ1-3; TRBD1 might be the D (5 bases). The CDR3 is made up of 13 amino acids. V shed 0 bases and J shed 8 bases, with 8 bases lying between them. Germline V gene sequence: CDR1 SGHTA, CDR2 FQGNSA. Here the CDR3 DNA reads TGTGCCAGCAGCTTAGCCCCGACAGACACCATATATTTT. Its translation: CASSLAPTDTIYF.

There are many counts of this clonotype. J is TRBJ1-5 and V is TRBV6-1, with D maybe TRBD1 (5 bases). The CDR3 totals 12 residues. V gave up 9 bases and J gave up 6 bases, with 12 bases separating them. The germline V gene encodes CDR1 MNHNS and CDR2 SASEGT. CDR3 sequence reads: CASGGGSQPQHF. The CDR3 nucleotides read TGTGCCAGTGGGGGGGGAAGTCAGCCCCAGCATTTT.

This clonotype came up many times. The V gene is TRBV2, the J gene TRBJ2-3, with no clear D. The ends were cut back, 2 bases at V and 3 bases at J, with 9 bases in the middle. CDR1 is SNHLY and CDR2 is FYNNEI in the germline V gene. The CDR3 contains 14 residues. The CDR3 reads CASSERWGTDTQYF. The DNA for the CDR3 is TGTGCCAGCAGTGAAAGGTGGGGTACAGATACGCAGTATTTT.

This chain uses TRBV28 with TRBJ2-7; D ambiguous. The CDR3 consists of 15 residues. Trimming removed 6 bases at V and 2 bases at J, with 17 bases between. Germline CDR1 is MDHEN and CDR2 is SYDVKM. CDR3 amino acids: CASSRPIVTPYEQYF. CDR3 DNA: TGTGCCAGCAGCCGCCCGATAGTCACCCCCTACGAGCAGTACTTC.

In this sample, this clonotype turned up many times. The chain combines TRBV5-1 with TRBJ2-6, with D tentatively TRBD1 (6 bases). CDR1 and CDR2 from the germline V gene are SGHRS and YFSETQ. The ends were cut back, 4 bases at V and 0 bases at J, with 8 bases in the middle. The CDR3 extends over 15 amino acids. The CDR3 coding sequence is TGCGCCAGCAGCCTCAGGGGCTCTGGGGCCAACGTCCTGACTTTC. It yields the protein CASSLRGSGANVLTF.

This clonotype was recorded at least ten times. The CDR3 region has the DNA TGCAGTGCTAGATGGACCTTAGGAGCAGATACGCAGTATTTT. This translates into CSARWTLGADTQYF. The chain joins TRBV20-1 to TRBJ2-3; D ambiguous. The ends were cut back, 2 bases at V and 4 bases at J, with 13 bases in the middle. The CDR3 loop spans 14 amino acids. Germline CDR1 is DFQATT and CDR2 is SNEGSKA (reference sequence).

This clonotype was seen at least ten times. The V call is TRBV20-1, the J call TRBJ2-7; TRBD2 agrees at 9 bases. The germline V gene has CDR1 DFQATT and CDR2 SNEGSKA (reference sequence). V was clipped by 2 bases and J by 3 bases; unmatched bases: 5. This CDR3 is built from 14 residues. CDR3: CSARLAGAVYEQYF. CDR3 bases: TGCAGTGCTAGATTAGCGGGGGCCGTCTACGAGCAGTACTTC.

To note about this clonotype: The junction differs from germline at one of its ends, possibly a read error. The V and J genes are TRBV5-1 and TRBJ1-4; 10 bases are shared with TRBD1. The CDR3 totals 15 residues. Germline lookup yields CDR1 SGHRS and CDR2 YFSETQ. CDR3 DNA sequence: TGCACCAGCAGCTTGGTGACAGGGGGCGATGAAAAACAGTTTTTT. It is translated as CTSSLVTGGDEKQFF. Combining the CDR3 with reference TRBV5-1 and TRBJ1-4 gives the whole variable domain KAGVTQTPRYLIKTRGQQVTLSCSPISGHRSVSWYQQTPGQGLQFLFEYFSETQRNKGNFPGRFSGRQFSNSRSEMNVSTLELGDSALYLCTSSLVTGGDEKQFFGSGTQLSVL.

In its sample, this clonotype was seen many times. The rearrangement uses TRBV5-5 and TRBJ1-5, with 8 bases matching TRBD1. Trimming removed 4 bases from V and 5 bases from J; junction bases left unmatched: 8. Germline lookup yields CDR1 SGHKS and CDR2 YYEKEE (reference sequence). The CDR3 is made up of 15 amino acids. CDR3 amino acids: CASSVGTGNDQPQHF. CDR3 bases: TGTGCCAGCAGCGTCGGGACAGGTAATGATCAGCCCCAGCATTTT. The variable domain in full, completed from reference TRBV5-5 and TRBJ1-5, reads DAGVTQSPTHLIKTRGQQVTLRCSPISGHKSVSWYQQVLGQGPQFIFQYYEKEERGRGNFPDRFSARQFPNYSSELNVNALLLGDSALYLCASSVGTGNDQPQHFGDGTRLSIL.

This clonotype was seen many times. The rearrangement uses TRBV6-6 and TRBJ2-3, with 8 bases identical to TRBD2. The CDR3 runs 16 residues. After removal of 6 bases from V and 1 base from J, the junction contained 9 bases not matched to a gene. Germline loops: CDR1 MNHNY, CDR2 SVGAGI (reference sequence). The CDR3, as DNA: TGTGCCAGCAGGCCCCCAAGTAGCGGGGGCACAGATACGCAGTATTTT. This codes for CASRPPSSGGTDTQYF.

This clonotype occurred a few times. This chain joins TRBV7-9 and TRBJ1-3; maybe TRBD1 (5 bases). This CDR3 has 14 amino acids. The V gene's germline CDR1 is SEHNR and CDR2 FQNEAQ (reference sequence). Trimming took 5 bases from V and 3 from J, leaving 11 bases between them. The DNA for the CDR3 is TGTGCCAGCAGCGGAGGGGCTGGTGGAAACACCATATATTTT. It translates to CASSGGAGGNTIYF. Full variable domain (outside the CDR3, taken from reference TRBV7-9 and TRBJ1-3): DTGVSQNPRHKITKRGQNVTFRCDPISEHNRLYWYRQTLGQGPEFLTYFQNEAQLEKSRLLSDRFSAERPKGSFSTLEIQRTEQGDSAMYLCASSGGAGGNTIYFGEGSWLTVV.

This clonotype came up many times. CDR3 in amino acids: CASSINQGPQETQYF. CDR3 in DNA: TGCGCCAGCAGCATAAACCAGGGACCCCAAGAGACCCAGTACTTC. This chain connects TRBV5-1 to TRBJ2-5, with D perhaps assigned TRBD1 or TRBD2 (5 bases each). CDR3 length: 15 amino acids. V was clipped by 4 bases and J by 1 base, with 14 bases between them. Germline V gene lookup returns CDR1 SGHRS and CDR2 YFSETQ.

V and J are TRBV6-5 and TRBJ2-1, with a weak D call TRBD2 (5 bases). V lost 2 bases to trimming and J lost 0 bases, with 11 bases between them. The CDR3 has 16 residues. Germline assignment: CDR1 MNHEY and CDR2 SVGAGI. The DNA of the CDR3 is TGTGCCAGCAGTTACCAGACGGGGAGCTCCTACAATGAGCAGTTCTTC. It codes for CASSYQTGSSYNEQFF.

This clonotype was recorded at least ten times. The chain uses TRBV5-1 and TRBJ1-2, with D hard to call. Trimming removed 2 bases from V and 1 base from J, with 3 bases in between. The CDR3 spans 12 residues. Germline CDR1 and CDR2: SGHRS and YFSETQ. CDR3 amino acids: CASSFYNYGYTF. The CDR3 DNA is TGCGCCAGCAGCTTCTATAACTATGGCTACACCTTC.

The table lists this clonotype with a few counts. This may stem from a read error, because a much larger clone lies one nucleotide away. The rearrangement links TRBV7-9 to TRBJ1-1; unclear D gene. Germline V lookup: CDR1 SEHNR, CDR2 FQNEAQ (reference sequence). CDR3 length: 13 amino acids. This CDR3 is CTSSFEGPTEAFF. In nucleotides, the CDR3 is TGTACCAGCAGCTTCGAAGGACCAACTGAAGCTTTCTTT.

This clonotype was recorded many times. The rearrangement links TRBV5-1 to TRBJ1-1; a possible D gene is TRBD1 (5 bases). The V end was cut by 4 bases, the J end by 1 base, with 17 bases between. Germline CDR1 is SGHRS and CDR2 is YFSETQ. The CDR3 totals 16 residues. The CDR3 region has the DNA TGCGCCAGCAGCCTACACCATCAGGGCCAGAACACTGAAGCTTTCTTT. This codes for CASSLHHQGQNTEAFF. Looking up the rest from reference TRBV5-1 and TRBJ1-1 gives the full variable domain: KAGVTQTPRYLIKTRGQQVTLSCSPISGHRSVSWYQQTPGQGLQFLFEYFSETQRNKGNFPGRFSGRQFSNSRSEMNVSTLELGDSALYLCASSLHHQGQNTEAFFGQGTRLTVV.

This clonotype was counted at least ten times. V usage is TRBV6-5 and J usage is TRBJ1-1, with D uncertain. Deletions cut 6 bases from V and 3 bases from J, with 17 bases between. This CDR3 spans 15 amino acids. The V gene's germline CDR1 is MNHEY and CDR2 SVGAGI. CDR3 bases: TGTGCCAGCAGCCCCTTGGGCTATGCGGACACTGAAGCTTTCTTT. Protein product: CASSPLGYADTEAFF.

This clonotype was seen a few times. This chain links TRBV28 with TRBJ2-7, with 8 bases that match TRBD2. CDR1 is MDHEN and CDR2 is SYDVKM in the germline V gene. CDR3 length: 12 residues. The V gene end was trimmed by 8 bases and the J gene end by 2 bases; junction bases not matched to a gene: 2. Here the CDR3 reads CASGLAPYEQYF. The CDR3 coding sequence is TGTGCCAGCGGACTAGCTCCCTACGAGCAGTACTTC.

This clonotype has ten or more counts. The chain uses TRBV12-3 or TRBV12-4 and TRBJ2-7; 7 bases fit TRBD1. CDR3 length: 12 amino acids. V trimming: 6 bases; J trimming: 6 bases; junction bases outside the gene matches: 5. CDR3 protein: CASSLQGPEQYF. DNA of the CDR3: TGTGCCAGCAGCCTACAGGGGCCCGAGCAGTACTTC.

This clonotype was observed at least ten times. V gene TRBV20-1 combines with J gene TRBJ2-1; either TRBD1 or TRBD2 may supply D (5 bases each). V was shortened by 7 bases and J by 4 bases, with 11 bases between the two germline ends. Per germline, CDR1 DFQATT and CDR2 SNEGSKA (reference sequence). There are 12 residues in the CDR3. CDR3 protein: CSGRGVYNEQFF. As DNA, the CDR3 is TGCAGTGGGAGAGGGGTTTACAATGAGCAGTTCTTC.

This clonotype was seen repeatedly, ten times or more. DNA for the CDR3: TGCGCCAGCAGCTTGGATCGGACCGCGGACACCGGGGAGCTGTTTTTT. This codes for CASSLDRTADTGELFF. The V gene is TRBV5-1, the J gene TRBJ2-2; D not certain. Germline V lookup: CDR1 SGHRS, CDR2 YFSETQ. V was clipped by 0 bases and J by 3 bases, with 12 bases between them. This CDR3 has 16 residues.